These 19 T cell receptor beta chains came from one sample sequenced in a study of blood T cell repertoires in COVID-19. The assay was immunoSEQ multiplex PCR, and TCRdb's table has in-frame clones only and misses some. The table lists under 90,000 clones, 65% to 90% of them singletons. Source material: peripheral blood. The receptor set was obtained from an elderly man with acute or convalescent COVID-19.

The chain is built from TRBV6-4 and TRBJ2-2; no clear D. V was cut by 4 bases and J by 2 bases, with 8 bases left in between. The CDR3 sequence is 14 residues long. CDR1 is MRHNA, CDR2 SNTAGT, per germline. This CDR3 reads CASSVSGNTGELFF. DNA of the CDR3: TGTGCCAGCAGTGTTTCAGGAAACACCGGGGAGCTGTTTTTT.

The chain has TRBV5-1 and TRBJ2-3; TRBD2 agrees at 8 bases. The CDR3 consists of 16 residues. With V trimmed by 4 bases and J by 7 bases, 14 bases remained unmatched. The germline gives CDR1 SGHRS, CDR2 YFSETQ. CDR3 DNA sequence: TGCGCCAGCAGCCAACTAGCGGATAGACCGGGGAATACGCAGTATTTT. This translates into CASSQLADRPGNTQYF.

This rearrangement joins TRBV30 to TRBJ1-3; D not resolved. Trimming pared 5 bases from V and 0 bases from J, leaving 11 bases between. This CDR3 spans 14 amino acids. Germline CDR1 and CDR2: GTSNPN and SVGIG (reference sequence). The CDR3 nucleotides are TGTGCCTGGGGGAGGGCCAACTCTGGAAACACCATATATTTT. Translated: CAWGRANSGNTIYF.

On this clone: The sample holds other DNA sequences that translate to the same CDR3. This rearrangement joins TRBV14 to TRBJ1-1; D gene uncertain. Germline V gene lookup returns CDR1 SGHDN and CDR2 FVKESK. There are 14 residues in the CDR3. Trimming removed 4 bases from V and 0 bases from J, with 9 bases in between. The CDR3 nucleotides read TGTGCCAGCAGCCTCGCGGGGATGAACACTGAAGCTTTCTTT. Translation gives CASSLAGMNTEAFF.

This chain links TRBV14 with TRBJ2-2; no clear D. Trimming stripped 2 bases from V and 1 base from J, with 5 bases between. This CDR3 has 14 amino acids. Germline V gene data show CDR1 as SGHDN and CDR2 as FVKESK. CDR3 in DNA: TGTGCCAGCAGCCAATTACAGAACACCGGGGAGCTGTTTTTT. Translating gives CASSQLQNTGELFF.

The chain uses TRBV24-1 and TRBJ2-1; TRBD2 aligns across 14 bases. CDR3 length: 19 amino acids. The V gene end was trimmed by 5 bases and the J gene end by 7 bases; junction bases not matched to a gene: 15. Germline-derived CDR1 and CDR2 are KGHDR and SFDVKD. The CDR3 nucleotides read TGTGCCACCAGTGCCAAAACAGGGGTCGGGACTAGCGGGAGAAATGAGCAGTTCTTC. Its translation: CATSAKTGVGTSGRNEQFF.

The genes are TRBV15 and TRBJ1-2, with D perhaps matching TRBD1 (6 bases). CDR1 and CDR2 (germline): LNHNV, YYDKDF (reference sequence). CDR3 size: 16 residues. Trimming pared 0 bases from V and 0 bases from J, leaving 11 bases between. The chain's CDR3 is CATSRDRGPANYGYTF. The DNA for the CDR3 is TGTGCCACCAGCAGAGACAGGGGCCCAGCTAACTATGGCTACACCTTC.

This clone appeared a few times. The rearrangement links TRBV19 to TRBJ1-2; 9 bases fit TRBD1. With 7 bases clipped from V and 4 bases from J, the junction kept 10 bases outside the gene matches. In germline, CDR1 is LNHDA, CDR2 SQIVND (reference sequence). The CDR3 is made up of 15 amino acids. CDR3 amino acids: CASTLGRTGAYGYTF. DNA of the CDR3: TGTGCCAGTACCCTAGGAAGGACAGGGGCCTATGGCTACACCTTC. Using reference TRBV19 and TRBJ1-2 for the parts outside the CDR3, the full variable domain is DGGITQSPKYLFRKEGQNVTLSCEQNLNHDAMYWYRQDPGQGLRLIYYSQIVNDFQKGDIAEGYSVSREKKESFPLTVTSAQKNPTAFYLCASTLGRTGAYGYTFGSGTRLTVV.

This chain links TRBV4-3 with TRBJ2-3, with 7 bases aligning to TRBD2. The germline V gene has CDR1 LGHNA and CDR2 YSLEER. J was trimmed by 0 bases and V by 4 bases; bases with no gene match: 7. The CDR3 extends over 16 amino acids. CDR3 residues: CASSREKRGSTDTQYF. CDR3 nucleotide sequence: TGCGCCAGCAGCCGAGAGAAGCGGGGAAGCACAGATACGCAGTATTTT.

This clone was counted between two and nine times. The V call is TRBV7-3, the J call TRBJ2-1; 8 nucleotides align to TRBD2. The germline V gene has CDR1 SGHTA and CDR2 FQGTGA. V trimming: 4 bases; J trimming: 2 bases; junction bases outside the gene matches: 7. The CDR3 spans 16 residues. CDR3: CASSSTSEPPYNEQFF. The CDR3 region has the DNA TGTGCCAGCAGCTCGACTAGCGAGCCCCCCTACAATGAGCAGTTCTTC.

V and J are TRBV6-2 or TRBV6-3 and TRBJ1-6, with D unclear. The V gene lost 5 bases and the J gene lost 14 bases, with 13 bases spanning the gap. The CDR3 totals 12 residues. Germline values: CDR1 MNHEY, CDR2 SVGEGT. As DNA, the CDR3 is TGTGCCAGCAGTGATGGAGTTGCGGCCCTCCACTTT. This codes for CASSDGVAALHF.

This clone was counted once. The J gene is TRBJ2-3, the V gene TRBV19; TRBD2 agrees at 10 bases. The V and J ends lost 4 bases and 6 bases, in that order; junction bases with no gene match: 10. Germline assignment: CDR1 LNHDA and CDR2 SQIVND (reference sequence). The CDR3 loop spans 16 amino acids. The CDR3 DNA is TGTGCCAGTAGTAATGAAGGTAGCGGGAGGAGGGATACGCAGTATTTT. Its translation is CASSNEGSGRRDTQYF.

The table lists this clone with a few counts. This CDR3 is CASSPTPGFRSQPQHF. The CDR3 coding sequence is TGTGCCAGTAGCCCAACCCCAGGGTTTAGGAGTCAGCCCCAGCATTTT. The J gene is TRBJ1-5, the V gene TRBV19, with a tentative D call TRBD1 (5 bases). The CDR3 consists of 16 residues. V lost 6 bases to trimming and J lost 6 bases, with 21 bases between them. Germline V gives CDR1 LNHDA, CDR2 SQIVND (reference sequence).

The genes are TRBV16 and TRBJ1-5; D uncertain. Looked up from germline, CDR1 is KGHSY and CDR2 is FQNENV. The V and J ends lost 0 bases and 5 bases respectively, with 11 bases between them. This CDR3 is built from 15 residues. The CDR3 spells CASSQSGIGDQPQHF. Written as DNA, the CDR3 is TGTGCCAGCAGCCAATCAGGGATCGGGGATCAGCCCCAGCATTTT.

In its sample, this clone was seen a few times. The genes are TRBV5-1 and TRBJ2-2; D may be TRBD1 (6 bases). Trimming shortened V by 1 base and J by 5 bases, and 12 bases separated the two germline ends. Germline V CDR1 and CDR2: SGHRS, YFSETQ. The CDR3 is made up of 15 amino acids. CDR3 bases: TGCGCCAGCAGCTTGAAACAGGGAGCGACCGGGGAGCTGTTTTTT. Translation: CASSLKQGATGELFF.

This clone was observed once. The chain recombines TRBV7-8 with TRBJ1-2, with 11 positions matching TRBD1. This CDR3 comprises 15 residues. Germline V lookup: CDR1 SGHVS, CDR2 FQNEAQ. V shed 2 bases, J shed 4 bases, and the junction held 3 bases outside the gene matches. CDR3 coding DNA: TGTGCCAGCAGCTTAACCGGGACAGGGGGCTATGGCTACACCTTC. Protein sequence: CASSLTGTGGYGYTF.

The chain employs TRBV19 and TRBJ2-2, with a weak D call TRBD2 (6 bases). Trimming removed 5 bases at V and 4 bases at J, with 14 bases between. The CDR3 is made up of 15 amino acids. Germline-derived CDR1 and CDR2 are LNHDA and SQIVND (reference sequence). The CDR3 region is CASSFGTRFTGELFF. The CDR3 DNA reads as TGTGCCAGTAGTTTTGGGACTCGTTTCACCGGGGAGCTGTTTTTT.

This chain uses TRBV6-6 with TRBJ2-7; 8 nucleotides line up with TRBD1. The germline gives CDR1 MNHNY, CDR2 SVGAGI (reference sequence). CDR3 length: 13 amino acids. V gave up 5 bases and J gave up 5 bases; unmatched junction bases: 5. Here the CDR3 DNA reads TGTGCCAGCAGTCGTTCAGGGGGCAACGAGCAGTACTTC. Protein product: CASSRSGGNEQYF.

V gene TRBV5-5 combines with J gene TRBJ2-3; possible D gene TRBD2, 6 bases. The germline gives CDR1 SGHKS, CDR2 YYEKEE (reference sequence). CDR3 length: 14 amino acids. V was shortened by 0 bases and J by 6 bases, with 11 bases between the two germline ends. The CDR3 sequence is CASSLVRGADTQYF. The CDR3 bases are TGTGCCAGCAGCTTGGTTCGCGGGGCGGATACGCAGTATTTT.